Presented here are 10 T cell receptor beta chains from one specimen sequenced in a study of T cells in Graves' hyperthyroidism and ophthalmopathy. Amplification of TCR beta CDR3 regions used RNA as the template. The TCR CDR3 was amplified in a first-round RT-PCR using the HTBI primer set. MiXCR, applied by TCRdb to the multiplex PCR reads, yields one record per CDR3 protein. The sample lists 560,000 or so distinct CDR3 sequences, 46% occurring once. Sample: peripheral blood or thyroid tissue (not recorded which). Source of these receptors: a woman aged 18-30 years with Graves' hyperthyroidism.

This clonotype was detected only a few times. The CDR3 coding sequence is TGCAGTGCTAGAGATGACGGGGCAAGTAAGCCCTACGAGCAGTACTTC. Translating it yields CSARDDGASKPYEQYF. The genes are TRBV20-1 and TRBJ2-7, with D tentatively TRBD1 or TRBD2 (5 bases each). V lost 0 bases and J 2 bases, leaving 17 bases between the germline ends. The CDR3 is made up of 16 amino acids. CDR1 and CDR2 (germline): DFQATT, SNEGSKA (reference sequence).

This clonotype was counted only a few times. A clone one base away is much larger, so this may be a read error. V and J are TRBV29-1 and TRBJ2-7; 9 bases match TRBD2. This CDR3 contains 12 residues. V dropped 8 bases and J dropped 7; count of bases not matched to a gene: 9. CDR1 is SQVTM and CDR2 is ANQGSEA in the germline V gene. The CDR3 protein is CSIVAGDGEQYF. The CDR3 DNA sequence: TGCAGCATTGTAGCGGGAGACGGGGAGCAGTACTTC.

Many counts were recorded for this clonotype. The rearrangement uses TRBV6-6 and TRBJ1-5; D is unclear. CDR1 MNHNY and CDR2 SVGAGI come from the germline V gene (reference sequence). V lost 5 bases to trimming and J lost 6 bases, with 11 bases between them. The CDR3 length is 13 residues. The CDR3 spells CASSNGRRQPQHF. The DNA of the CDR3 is TGTGCCAGCAGTAACGGAAGGCGTCAGCCCCAGCATTTT.

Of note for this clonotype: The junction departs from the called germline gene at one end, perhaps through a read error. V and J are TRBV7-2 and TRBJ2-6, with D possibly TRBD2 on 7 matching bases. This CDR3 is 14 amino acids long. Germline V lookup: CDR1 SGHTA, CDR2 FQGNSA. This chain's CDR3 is CASSQGRGGNVLTF. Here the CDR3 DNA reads TGTGCCAGCAGCCAAGGGAGGGGGGGCAACGTCCTGACTTTC.

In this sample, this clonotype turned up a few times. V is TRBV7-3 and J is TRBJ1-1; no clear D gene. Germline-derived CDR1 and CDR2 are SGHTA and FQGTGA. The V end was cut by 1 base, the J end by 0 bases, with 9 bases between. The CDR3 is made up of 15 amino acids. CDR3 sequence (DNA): TGTGCCAGCAGCTTAAGGCGGGATTTGAACACTGAAGCTTTCTTT. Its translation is CASSLRRDLNTEAFF.

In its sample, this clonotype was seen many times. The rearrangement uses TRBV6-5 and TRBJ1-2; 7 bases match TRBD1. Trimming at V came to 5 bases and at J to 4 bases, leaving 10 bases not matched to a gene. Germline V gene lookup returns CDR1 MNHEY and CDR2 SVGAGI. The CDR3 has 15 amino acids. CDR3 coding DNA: TGTGCCAGCAGTCGAACGACAGGGCCAGCCTATGGCTACACCTTC. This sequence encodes CASSRTTGPAYGYTF.

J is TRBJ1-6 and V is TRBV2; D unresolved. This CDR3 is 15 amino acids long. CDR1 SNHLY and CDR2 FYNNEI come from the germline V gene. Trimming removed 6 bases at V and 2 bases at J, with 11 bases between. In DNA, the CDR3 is TGTGCCAGCAGCCAAGCGGGCACCTATAATTCACCCCTCCACTTT. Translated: CASSQAGTYNSPLHF.

The DNA for the CDR3 is TGCAGTGCTAGAGATAGCCTAGCGGGAGGGCCATACGAGCAGTACTTC. Its translation is CSARDSLAGGPYEQYF. The chain uses TRBV20-1 and TRBJ2-7, with TRBD2 matching 12 bases. The CDR3 contains 16 residues. Germline V gene sequence: CDR1 DFQATT, CDR2 SNEGSKA (reference sequence). V lost 0 bases and J lost 4; bases outside the gene matches: 7.

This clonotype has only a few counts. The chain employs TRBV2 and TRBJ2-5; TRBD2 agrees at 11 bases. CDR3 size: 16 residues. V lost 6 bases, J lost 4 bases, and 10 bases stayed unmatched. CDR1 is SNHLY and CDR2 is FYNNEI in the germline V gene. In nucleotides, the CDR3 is TGTGCCAGCAGCTTAGGTCTAGCGGGAGGAAGAGAGACCCAGTACTTC. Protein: CASSLGLAGGRETQYF.

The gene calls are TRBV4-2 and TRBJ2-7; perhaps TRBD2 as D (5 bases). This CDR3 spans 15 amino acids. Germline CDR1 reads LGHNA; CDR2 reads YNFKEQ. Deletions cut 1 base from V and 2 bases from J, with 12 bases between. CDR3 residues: CASSQGFSEAYEQYF. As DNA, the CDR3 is TGTGCCAGCAGCCAAGGTTTTAGCGAGGCCTACGAGCAGTACTTC.